Below are 15 T cell receptor beta chains sequenced from a single sample in a study of regulatory T cells in long-lasting Graves disease. Time point indicated: newly diagnosed GD, antithyroid drugs for less than 3 months. Following extraction of RNA from PBMCs, that RNA was used to make the TCR library. TCR beta libraries were built with iRepertoire HTBI primers and Arm-PCR of CDR3 regions. TCRdb passed the multiplex PCR reads through MiXCR, listing each CDR3 protein once. The table shows approximately 300,000 distinct CDR3 sequences, with over 15% occurring only once. The source material was peripheral blood mononuclear cells (PBMCs), sampled at new diagnosis, from a patient treated with antithyroid drugs. The receptors here all came from a female donor with Graves disease.

This clonotype was seen at least ten times. The genes are TRBV5-1 and TRBJ1-1, with D tentatively TRBD1 (5 bases). The CDR3 has 14 amino acids. Germline V gene data show CDR1 as SGHRS and CDR2 as YFSETQ. V lost 2 bases and J 3 bases, leaving 11 bases between the germline ends. The CDR3 DNA sequence: TGCGCCAGCAGCTTTCAGGGAGGAGACACTGAAGCTTTCTTT. Protein sequence: CASSFQGGDTEAFF.

Concerning this clonotype: This may come from a read error, since a much larger clone is one base off. The rearrangement joins TRBV28 to TRBJ2-5; 12 nucleotides line up with TRBD2. Trimming cost V 6 bases and J 4 bases; bases outside gene matches: 9. Germline loops: CDR1 MDHEN, CDR2 SYDVKM. The CDR3 totals 16 residues. CDR3 bases: TGTGCCAGCAGACCGACTAGCGGGAGTATACCAGAGACCCAGTACTTC. As protein: CASRPTSGSIPETQYF.

J is TRBJ1-6 and V is TRBV11-2; D call uncertain. Germline V lookup: CDR1 SGHAT, CDR2 FQNNGV. The germline V and J ends were trimmed by 1 base and 4 bases, with 8 bases remaining between them. The CDR3 contains 15 residues. The CDR3 here is CASSLVVGYNSPLHF. CDR3 in DNA: TGTGCCAGCAGCTTAGTAGTGGGGTATAATTCACCCCTCCACTTT.

The chain uses TRBV7-3 and TRBJ2-1, with 7 bases fitting TRBD2. This CDR3 spans 14 amino acids. The V and J ends lost 5 bases and 3 bases, in that order; junction bases with no gene match: 4. Germline V lookup: CDR1 SGHTA, CDR2 FQGTGA. The DNA for the CDR3 is TGTGCCAGCAGCGCAGCGGGGCGCTACAATGAGCAGTTCTTC. It translates to CASSAAGRYNEQFF.

The gene calls are TRBV6-2 or TRBV6-3 and TRBJ1-2; possibly TRBD1 for D (5 bases). CDR1 is MNHEY and CDR2 is SVGEGT in the germline V gene. The V and J ends lost 0 bases and 0 bases respectively, with 23 bases between them. This CDR3 region has 20 residues. This chain's CDR3 is CASSYSIWVTGLVANYGYTF. CDR3 nucleotide sequence: TGTGCCAGCAGTTACTCGATTTGGGTCACAGGTCTAGTAGCTAACTATGGCTACACCTTC.

This clonotype has ten or more counts. The gene calls are TRBV28 and TRBJ1-2, with 9 positions matching TRBD1. V shed 6 bases and J 7 bases; nucleotides not matched to a gene: 12. Germline CDR1 reads MDHEN; CDR2 reads SYDVKM. The CDR3 extends over 15 amino acids. As DNA, the CDR3 is TGTGCCAGCAGCCCGACAGGGGGTCTGGTGGGTGGCTACACCTTC. It translates to CASSPTGGLVGGYTF.

This clonotype has more than one count but fewer than ten. The chain combines TRBV19 with TRBJ2-1, with unresolved D. The CDR3 is 12 residues long. Trimming took off 5 bases at V and 6 bases at J, with 8 bases between the two ends. Germline V gene sequence: CDR1 LNHDA, CDR2 SQIVND (reference sequence). The CDR3 coding sequence is TGTGCCAGTAGTGCGACGTCCAATGAGCAGTTCTTC. It yields the protein CASSATSNEQFF.

This clonotype was counted ten times or more. The V and J genes are TRBV6-5 and TRBJ1-1, with D hard to call. This CDR3 has 12 amino acids. The V and J ends lost 2 bases and 6 bases respectively, with 7 bases between them. Germline CDR1 is MNHEY and CDR2 is SVGAGI. The CDR3 coding sequence is TGTGCCAGCAGTTACCCTGTCCCTGAAGCTTTCTTT. This translates into CASSYPVPEAFF.

This clonotype has ten or more counts. The gene calls are TRBV28 and TRBJ1-1; D remains ambiguous. Germline assignment: CDR1 MDHEN and CDR2 SYDVKM. Trimming pared 5 bases from V and 6 bases from J, leaving 16 bases between. This CDR3 is 14 amino acids long. CDR3 nucleotide sequence: TGTGCCAGCAGTCTTTATAGGAGAGTCTCTGAAGCTTTCTTT. This gives the protein CASSLYRRVSEAFF.

This clonotype has a count of ten or more. V gene TRBV20-1 combines with J gene TRBJ1-2; no definite D call. The V gene's germline CDR1 is DFQATT and CDR2 SNEGSKA (reference sequence). Trimming removed 5 bases from V and 3 bases from J, with 16 bases in between. The CDR3 loop spans 14 amino acids. Here the CDR3 DNA reads TGCAGTGCTCCGAGCGTAGACGGGGACTATGGCTACACCTTC. Its protein is CSAPSVDGDYGYTF.

This clonotype was recorded at least ten times. The V gene is TRBV6-5, the J gene TRBJ2-7; D is uncertain. Between the trimmed V and J ends, which lost 2 bases and 2 bases, there was a span of 7 bases. Germline CDR1 MNHEY, CDR2 SVGAGI. CDR3 length: 13 residues. CDR3 loop: CASSYGRAYEQYF. As DNA, the CDR3 is TGTGCCAGCAGTTACGGTAGGGCCTACGAGCAGTACTTC.

As to this clonotype: A read error may explain this, as a much larger clone is one base away. The V gene is TRBV9, the J gene TRBJ2-5; 12 nucleotides align to TRBD2. With V trimmed by 4 bases and J by 9 bases, 16 bases remained unmatched. This CDR3 comprises 17 residues. Germline V gene data show CDR1 as SGDLS and CDR2 as YYNGEE. The CDR3 loop is CASSPRGLAGGQEAQYF. The CDR3 DNA sequence: TGTGCCAGCAGCCCCAGGGGGCTAGCGGGAGGGCAGGAGGCCCAGTACTTC.

This clonotype turned up a few times. The chain couples TRBV14 to TRBJ2-6, with D possibly being TRBD2 (6 bases). In germline, CDR1 is SGHDN, CDR2 FVKESK. The CDR3 totals 16 residues. The ends were cut back, 4 bases at V and 2 bases at J, with 12 bases in the middle. DNA for the CDR3: TGTGCCAGCAGCCGCTTTAGGAGGGCTGGGGCCAACGTCCTGACTTTC. It specifies CASSRFRRAGANVLTF.

With regard to this clonotype: A clone one base away is much larger, so this may be a read error. The V call is TRBV3-1, the J call TRBJ1-1; D call uncertain. The CDR3 sequence is 15 residues long. From germline, CDR1 is LGHDT and CDR2 YNNKEL (reference sequence). CDR3 DNA: TGTGCCAGCAGCCAAGGGGGTGGAATGAACGCTGAAGCTTTCTTT. Translation: CASSQGGGMNAEAFF.

This clonotype was observed many times. This chain connects TRBV7-2 to TRBJ2-5; D is ambiguous. This CDR3 is built from 14 residues. Trimming removed 1 base at V and 1 base at J, with 7 bases between. In germline, CDR1 is SGHTA, CDR2 FQGNSA. The CDR3 loop is CASSLGLVQETQYF. The CDR3 coding sequence is TGTGCCAGCAGCTTAGGGCTAGTCCAAGAGACCCAGTACTTC.